These T cell receptor beta chains were read from a single sample in a study of blood T cell repertoires in COVID-19. The table came from immunoSEQ multiplex PCR; TCRdb's copy has only in-frame clones and leaves some out. Of roughly 34,000 clones in the sample, 75% to 85% were seen once. Sequencing input: peripheral blood. The receptors originated from a woman between 70 and 85 years old with acute or convalescent COVID-19. Each CDR3 is given with its conserved first and last residue. The D gene is left open where the match is weak. Rows may omit the clone size; those that give it use once, few, many or a size class.

-	TRBV24-1	once	TRBJ2-5	CATSDNTVQETQYF	TGTGCCACCAGTGATAACACAGTCCAAGAGACCCAGTACTTC
-	TRBV18	-	TRBJ2-3	CASSQSVAPSTDTQYF	TGTGCCAGCTCACAATCCGTGGCACCTAGCACAGATACGCAGTATTTT
TRBD2	TRBV6-6	-	TRBJ2-7	CASTASGLTYEQYF	TGTGCCAGCACTGCTAGCGGGCTCACCTACGAGCAGTACTTC
-	TRBV21-1	-	TRBJ1-4	CASSHSGQVNEKLFF	TGTGCCAGCAGCCACTCGGGACAGGTTAATGAAAAACTGTTTTTT
-	TRBV4-2	-	TRBJ2-1	CASSQDHPSAFYNEQFF	TGTGCCAGCAGCCAAGATCACCCGAGTGCATTCTACAATGAGCAGTTCTTC
TRBD2	TRBV2	few	TRBJ2-1	CASSEGVLAGGNEQFF	TGTGCCAGCAGTGAAGGGGTACTAGCGGGAGGGAATGAGCAGTTCTTC
TRBD2	TRBV7-2	-	TRBJ2-7	CASSLSASGASYEQYF	TGTGCCAGCAGCCTAAGTGCTAGCGGGGCCTCCTACGAGCAGTACTTC
TRBD2	TRBV6-5	-	TRBJ2-3	CAAARGGRGDTQYF	TGTGCCGCCGCGCGGGGGGGCCGAGGAGATACGCAGTATTTT
-	TRBV7-2	-	TRBJ2-1	CASSLAYGAYNEQFF	TGTGCCAGCAGCTTAGCCTACGGAGCCTACAATGAGCAGTTCTTC
-	TRBV19	-	TRBJ1-1	CASSIDLGALAEAFF	TGTGCCAGTAGTATAGATTTGGGGGCGCTGGCTGAAGCTTTCTTT
TRBD1	TRBV10-3	once	TRBJ1-2	CAISERGGTGASGYTF	TGTGCCATCAGTGAGAGGGGGGGGACAGGGGCTTCTGGCTACACCTTC
TRBD2	TRBV6-5	-	TRBJ2-1	CATHAGTSGYNEQFF	TGTGCCACCCACGCCGGGACTAGCGGCTACAATGAGCAGTTCTTC
-	TRBV5-1	-	TRBJ2-5	CASSLRSGEGTGETQYF	TGCGCCAGCAGCTTGAGGTCGGGTGAAGGGACTGGAGAGACCCAGTACTTC
-	TRBV27	few	TRBJ2-1	CASSLYDSSYNEQFF	TGTGCCAGCAGTTTATACGACAGCTCCTACAATGAGCAGTTCTTC
TRBD2	TRBV27	once	TRBJ2-3	CASSPSGRAADTQYF	TGTGCCAGCAGTCCAAGCGGGAGAGCGGCAGATACGCAGTATTTT
TRBD2	TRBV28	-	TRBJ2-7	CASSLSGGAYEQYF	TGTGCCAGCAGTTTGAGCGGGGGAGCCTACGAGCAGTACTTC
TRBD2	TRBV5-1	-	TRBJ2-1	CASSLAGGPFHEQFF	TGCGCCAGCAGCTTAGCGGGAGGGCCTTTTCATGAGCAGTTCTTC
-	TRBV5-1	-	TRBJ1-4	CASRRDTSNEKLFF	TGCGCCAGCAGGAGGGACACCTCTAATGAAAAACTGTTTTTT
-	TRBV28	-	TRBJ1-2	CASSSVRRTDF	TGTGCCAGCAGTTCCGTACGTAGGACTGACTTC
TRBD1	TRBV7-7	-	TRBJ2-5	CASSPRQGRRETQYF	TGTGCCAGCAGCCCGCGACAGGGCCGTCGTGAGACCCAGTACTTC
-	TRBV19	-	TRBJ1-6	CASRQMRGANSPLHF	TGTGCCAGTAGGCAAATGCGGGGGGCGAATTCACCCCTCCACTTT
TRBD2	TRBV7-6	-	TRBJ2-5	CASSPQLAGSQTQYF	TGTGCCAGCAGCCCACAACTAGCGGGATCACAGACCCAGTACTTC
-	TRBV6-1	many	TRBJ2-1	CASSESGGEASSYNEQFF	TGTGCCAGCAGTGAATCGGGTGGCGAGGCCTCCTCCTACAATGAGCAGTTCTTC
TRBD1	TRBV27	-	TRBJ1-2	CASSSMPGGDGYTF	TGTGCCAGCAGTTCGATGCCAGGGGGCGACGGCTACACCTTC
-	TRBV20-1	-	TRBJ2-7	CSAVEDYEQYF	TGCAGTGCTGTGGAGGACTACGAGCAGTACTTC
-	TRBV9	-	TRBJ2-2	CASSLGLNTGELFF	TGTGCCAGCTCTCTGGGACTTAACACCGGGGAGCTGTTTTTT
-	TRBV5-1	-	TRBJ2-6	CASSSGSANSGANVLTF	TGCGCCAGCAGCTCGGGTAGCGCTAACTCTGGGGCCAACGTCCTGACTTTC
TRBD2	TRBV10-3	-	TRBJ2-7	CATWPGLAGTYEQYF	TGTGCCACCTGGCCTGGACTAGCCGGAACCTACGAGCAGTACTTC
TRBD2	TRBV3-1/TRBV3-2	-	TRBJ2-5	CASSPTSGEETQYF	TGTGCCAGCAGCCCGACTAGCGGGGAAGAGACCCAGTACTTC
-	TRBV5-1	-	TRBJ2-3	CASSSLTSNSPTDTQYF	TGCGCCAGCAGCTCGCTGACTAGTAACTCCCCCACGGATACGCAGTATTTT
-	TRBV6-5	few	TRBJ1-6	CASSYGRAEGNSPLHF	TGTGCCAGCAGTTATGGTAGGGCAGAGGGTAATTCACCCCTCCACTTT
TRBD1	TRBV10-3	-	TRBJ2-7	CAISDPGQGASYEQYF	TGTGCCATCAGTGATCCGGGACAGGGGGCTTCCTACGAGCAGTACTTC
-	TRBV21-1	-	TRBJ1-1	CASSVRDTEAFF	TGTGCCAGCAGCGTGCGGGACACTGAAGCTTTCTTT
TRBD2	TRBV7-2	-	TRBJ2-7	CASSSTSGTPPWEQYF	TGTGCCAGCAGCTCAACGAGCGGGACCCCACCGTGGGAGCAGTACTTC
TRBD2	TRBV5-8	-	TRBJ2-7	CASSLGSGTAYEQYF	TGTGCCAGCAGCTTGGGTAGCGGGACCGCCTACGAGCAGTACTTC
-	TRBV5-6	-	TRBJ2-1	CASTSYNEQFF	TGTGCCAGCACTTCGTACAATGAGCAGTTCTTC
TRBD2	TRBV5-1	-	TRBJ2-1	CASRLAEYNEQFF	TGCGCCAGCAGACTAGCGGAGTACAATGAGCAGTTCTTC
TRBD1	TRBV19	-	TRBJ2-2	CASSIATGVSNGELFF	TGTGCCAGTAGTATTGCAACAGGGGTGTCTAACGGGGAGCTGTTTTTT
-	TRBV6-5	-	TRBJ1-2	CASTPSPDRGYTF	TGTGCCAGCACTCCAAGCCCCGACAGGGGCTACACCTTC
TRBD2	TRBV3-1/TRBV3-2	-	TRBJ2-3	CASSQDLRLAGGTDTQYF	TGTGCCAGCAGCCAAGATCTACGACTAGCGGGAGGCACAGATACGCAGTATTTT
-	TRBV27	-	TRBJ1-2	CASSLLPGDGYTF	TGTGCCAGCAGTTTACTTCCCGGGGATGGCTACACCTTC
-	TRBV21-1	once	TRBJ2-2	CASSKTGWERTNTGELFF	TGTGCCAGCAGCAAAACTGGTTGGGAGCGGACCAACACCGGGGAGCTGTTTTTT
-	TRBV27	few	TRBJ2-1	CASQGGIFSYNEQFF	TGTGCCAGCCAAGGGGGAATTTTCTCCTACAATGAGCAGTTCTTC
TRBD1	TRBV18	-	TRBJ1-5	CASSPPGRGNQPQHF	TGTGCCAGCTCACCACCGGGCAGGGGGAATCAGCCCCAGCATTTT
TRBD1	TRBV5-6	-	TRBJ2-7	CASSSPGQGAEQYF	TGTGCCAGCAGCTCACCGGGACAGGGAGCCGAGCAGTACTTC
TRBD1	TRBV29-1	-	TRBJ2-1	CSVEGSPGQGAHEQFF	TGCAGCGTTGAAGGTTCACCGGGACAGGGGGCCCATGAGCAGTTCTTC
-	TRBV5-1	few	TRBJ2-7	CASSRTPTTRSYEQYF	TGCGCCAGCAGCCGAACACCGACTACTCGCTCCTACGAGCAGTACTTC
-	TRBV12-3/TRBV12-4	-	TRBJ1-2	CASSSTGTYGYTF	TGTGCCAGCAGCTCCACAGGGACCTATGGCTACACCTTC
TRBD2	TRBV7-2	-	TRBJ2-7	CASSLNGRVYEQYF	TGTGCCAGCAGCTTAAACGGGAGGGTATACGAGCAGTACTTC
TRBD2	TRBV20-1	-	TRBJ2-3	CSARDRGGQYF	TGCAGTGCTAGAGATCGGGGGGGGCAGTATTTT
-	TRBV5-5	few	TRBJ1-5	CASSAQTDQPQHF	TGTGCCAGCAGCGCCCAGACAGATCAGCCCCAGCATTTT
-	TRBV9	-	TRBJ1-2	CASSGLRDYGYTF	TGTGCCAGCAGCGGTCTTCGGGACTATGGCTACACCTTC
-	TRBV7-7	-	TRBJ2-5	CASSLDYLKTQYF	TGTGCTAGCAGCTTAGACTATCTAAAGACCCAGTACTTC
TRBD1	TRBV5-1	-	TRBJ2-7	CASSIGTVSYEQYF	TGCGCCAGCAGCATCGGGACAGTTTCCTACGAGCAGTACTTC